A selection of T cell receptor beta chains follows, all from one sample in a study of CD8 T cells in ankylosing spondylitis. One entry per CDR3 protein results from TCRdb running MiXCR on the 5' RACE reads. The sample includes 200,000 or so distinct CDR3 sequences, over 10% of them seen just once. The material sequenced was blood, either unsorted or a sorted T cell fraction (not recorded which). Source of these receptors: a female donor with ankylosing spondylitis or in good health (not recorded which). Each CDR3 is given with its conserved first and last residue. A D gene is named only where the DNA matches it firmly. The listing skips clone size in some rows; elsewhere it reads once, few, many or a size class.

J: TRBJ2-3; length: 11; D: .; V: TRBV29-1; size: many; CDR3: CSVPGTDTQYF; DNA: TGCAGCGTGCCCGGCACAGATACGCAGTATTTT
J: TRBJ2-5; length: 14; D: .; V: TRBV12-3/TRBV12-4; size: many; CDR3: CASSLWASGETQYF; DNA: TGTGCCAGCAGTTTATGGGCTAGTGGGGAGACCCAGTACTTC
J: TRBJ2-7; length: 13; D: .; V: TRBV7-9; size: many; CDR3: CASSLAGASEQYF; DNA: TGTGCCAGCAGCTTAGCAGGGGCATCCGAGCAGTACTTC
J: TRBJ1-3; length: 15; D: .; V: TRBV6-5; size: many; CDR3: CASSYSPGSGNTIYF; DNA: TGTGCCAGCAGTTACTCGCCGGGGTCTGGAAACACCATATATTTT
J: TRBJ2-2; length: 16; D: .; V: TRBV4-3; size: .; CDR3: CASSQELNTNTGELFF; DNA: TGCGCCAGCAGCCAAGAACTAAATACGAACACCGGGGAGCTGTTTTTT
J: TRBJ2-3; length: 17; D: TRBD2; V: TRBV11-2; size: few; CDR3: CASSFGLAGSFPDTQYF; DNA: TGTGCCAGCAGCTTCGGTCTAGCGGGTTCTTTCCCAGATACGCAGTATTTT
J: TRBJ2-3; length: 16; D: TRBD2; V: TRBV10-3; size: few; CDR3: CAISVTSGSNADTQYF; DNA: TGTGCCATCAGTGTAACTAGCGGGAGTAATGCAGATACGCAGTATTTT
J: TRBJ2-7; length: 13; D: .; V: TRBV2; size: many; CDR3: CASSQGPSYEQYF; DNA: TGTGCCAGCAGTCAGGGGCCCTCCTACGAGCAGTACTTC
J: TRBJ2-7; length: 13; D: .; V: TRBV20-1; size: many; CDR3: CSALDSYSYEQYF; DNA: TGCAGTGCTCTCGACAGTTACTCCTACGAGCAGTACTTC
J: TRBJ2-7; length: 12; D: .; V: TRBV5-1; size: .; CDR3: CASSLVGGEQYF; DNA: TGCGCCAGCAGCTTGGTAGGGGGCGAGCAGTACTTC
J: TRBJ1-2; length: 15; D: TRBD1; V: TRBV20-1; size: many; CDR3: CSALDRDTPPSGYTF; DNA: TGCAGTGCCCTGGACAGGGACACACCCCCCAGCGGCTACACCTTC
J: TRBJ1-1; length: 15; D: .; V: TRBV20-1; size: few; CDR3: CSAPDSQGGYTEAFF; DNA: TGCAGTGCCCCTGATTCGCAGGGCGGGTACACTGAAGCTTTCTTT
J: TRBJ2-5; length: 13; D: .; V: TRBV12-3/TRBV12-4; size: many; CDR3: CASRAMFPQTQYF; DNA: TGTGCCAGCAGGGCCATGTTCCCACAGACCCAGTACTTC
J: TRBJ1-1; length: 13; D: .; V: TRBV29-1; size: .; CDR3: CSVARVENTEAFF; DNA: TGCAGCGTTGCCAGGGTGGAGAACACTGAAGCTTTCTTT
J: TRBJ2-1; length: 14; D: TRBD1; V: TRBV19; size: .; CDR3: CASSIGQGYNEQFF; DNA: TGTGCCAGTAGTATTGGACAGGGCTACAATGAGCAGTTCTTC
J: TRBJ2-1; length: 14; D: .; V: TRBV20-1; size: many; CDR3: CSASASAPYNEQFF; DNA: TGCAGTGCTAGCGCTAGCGCCCCTTACAATGAGCAGTTCTTC
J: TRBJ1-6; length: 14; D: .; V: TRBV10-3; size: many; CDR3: CAISEDRNNSPLHF; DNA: TGTGCCATCAGTGAGGATAGAAACAATTCACCCCTCCACTTT
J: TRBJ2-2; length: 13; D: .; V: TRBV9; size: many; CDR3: CASSDRGREELFF; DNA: TGTGCCAGCAGCGACCGCGGTCGGGAGGAGCTGTTTTTT
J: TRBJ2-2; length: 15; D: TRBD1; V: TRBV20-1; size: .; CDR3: CTARQLGTGFGELFF; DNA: TGCACTGCTAGACAACTTGGGACAGGGTTCGGGGAGCTGTTTTTT
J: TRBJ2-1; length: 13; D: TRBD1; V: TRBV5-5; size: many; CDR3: CASHLGTVNEQFF; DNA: TGTGCCAGCCACTTAGGGACAGTCAATGAGCAGTTCTTC
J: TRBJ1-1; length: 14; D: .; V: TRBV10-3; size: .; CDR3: CAISVRGEVAEAFF; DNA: TGTGCCATCAGTGTGAGGGGGGAGGTTGCTGAAGCTTTCTTT
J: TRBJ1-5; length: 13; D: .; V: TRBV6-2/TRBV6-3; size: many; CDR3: CASSYAENQPQHF; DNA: TGTGCCAGCAGTTATGCGGAGAATCAGCCCCAGCATTTT
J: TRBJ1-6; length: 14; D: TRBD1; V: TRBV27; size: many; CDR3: CASSFRTGGSPLHF; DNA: TGTGCCAGCAGTTTCCGGACAGGAGGTTCACCCCTCCACTTT
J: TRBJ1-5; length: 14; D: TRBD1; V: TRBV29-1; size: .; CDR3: CSATTGTGDQPQHF; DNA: TGCAGCGCTACGACAGGGACGGGGGATCAGCCCCAGCATTTT
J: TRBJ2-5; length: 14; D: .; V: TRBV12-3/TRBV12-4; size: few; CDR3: CATASRAYGETQYF; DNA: TGTGCCACCGCTTCGCGGGCATACGGGGAGACCCAGTACTTC
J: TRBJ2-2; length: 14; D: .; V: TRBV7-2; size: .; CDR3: CASSFDRGPGELFF; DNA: TGTGCCAGCAGCTTTGACCGGGGGCCCGGGGAGCTGTTTTTT
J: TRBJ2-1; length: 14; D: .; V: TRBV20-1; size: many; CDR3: CSAQAGRDYNEQFF; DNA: TGCAGTGCTCAGGCAGGGAGAGACTACAATGAGCAGTTCTTC
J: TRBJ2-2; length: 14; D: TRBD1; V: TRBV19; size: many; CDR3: CASRPAGGHGELFF; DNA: TGTGCCAGTAGGCCGGCAGGGGGCCACGGGGAGCTGTTTTTT
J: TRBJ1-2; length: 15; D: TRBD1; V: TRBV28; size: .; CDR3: CASSSPGQGMDGYTF; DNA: TGTGCCAGCAGTTCTCCGGGACAGGGGATGGATGGCTACACCTTC
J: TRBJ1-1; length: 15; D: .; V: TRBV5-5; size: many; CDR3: CASSQILGGYTEAFF; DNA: TGTGCCAGCAGCCAAATCTTGGGGGGTTACACTGAAGCTTTCTTT
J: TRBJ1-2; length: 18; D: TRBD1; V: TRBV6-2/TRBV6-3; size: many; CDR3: CASTTPLGTGVFDYGYTF; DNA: TGTGCCAGCACTACCCCCCTCGGGACAGGGGTTTTTGACTATGGCTACACCTTC
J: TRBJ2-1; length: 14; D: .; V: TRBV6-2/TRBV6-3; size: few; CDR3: CASSYGGRNNEQFF; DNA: TGTGCCAGCAGTTACGGCGGCAGAAACAATGAGCAGTTCTTC
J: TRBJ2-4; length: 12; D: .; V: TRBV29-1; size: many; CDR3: CSVGANENIQYF; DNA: TGCAGCGTGGGAGCGAATGAAAACATTCAGTACTTC
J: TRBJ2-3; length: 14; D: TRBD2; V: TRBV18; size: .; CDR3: CASSPTSGADTQYF; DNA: TGTGCCAGCTCACCGACTAGCGGCGCAGATACGCAGTATTTT
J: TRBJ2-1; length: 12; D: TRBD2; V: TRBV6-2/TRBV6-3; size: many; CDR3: CATRGGRNEQFF; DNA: TGTGCCACCCGAGGCGGGAGGAATGAGCAGTTCTTC
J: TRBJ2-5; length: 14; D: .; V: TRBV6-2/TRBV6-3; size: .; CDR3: CASNVPGVAETQYF; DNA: TGTGCCAGCAACGTTCCAGGGGTTGCAGAGACCCAGTACTTC
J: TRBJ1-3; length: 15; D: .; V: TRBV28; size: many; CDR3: CASSLGRVSGNTIYF; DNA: TGTGCCAGCAGCTTGGGTCGGGTATCAGGAAACACCATATATTTT
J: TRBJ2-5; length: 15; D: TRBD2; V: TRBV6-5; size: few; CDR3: CASSHGLAGGETQYF; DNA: TGTGCCAGCAGTCACGGACTAGCGGGAGGGGAGACCCAGTACTTC
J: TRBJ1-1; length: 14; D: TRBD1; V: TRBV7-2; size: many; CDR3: CASSLATGVTEAFF; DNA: TGTGCCAGCAGCTTAGCGACAGGGGTCACTGAAGCTTTCTTT
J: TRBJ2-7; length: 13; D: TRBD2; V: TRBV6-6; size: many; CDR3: CASSPPPGGEQYF; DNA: TGTGCCAGCAGTCCGCCCCCGGGGGGCGAGCAGTACTTC
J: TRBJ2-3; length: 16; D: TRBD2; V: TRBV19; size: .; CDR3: CASSSPSGRNTDTQYF; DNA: TGTGCCAGTAGTTCGCCTAGCGGGAGGAATACAGATACGCAGTATTTT
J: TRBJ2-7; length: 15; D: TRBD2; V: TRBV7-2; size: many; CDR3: CASSLPASGPYEQYF; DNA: TGTGCCAGCAGCTTACCAGCTAGCGGGCCTTACGAGCAGTACTTC
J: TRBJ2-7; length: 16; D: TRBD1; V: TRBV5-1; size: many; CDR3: CASSLTTGTGGAEQYF; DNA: TGCGCCAGCAGCTTAACTACCGGGACAGGGGGCGCCGAGCAGTACTTC
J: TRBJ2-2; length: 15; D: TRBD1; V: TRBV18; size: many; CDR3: CASSQGQGTTGELFF; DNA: TGTGCCAGCTCGCAAGGACAGGGGACCACCGGGGAGCTGTTTTTT
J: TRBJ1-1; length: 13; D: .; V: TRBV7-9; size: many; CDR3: CASSLEPNTEAFF; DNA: TGTGCCAGCAGCTTAGAGCCCAACACTGAAGCTTTCTTT
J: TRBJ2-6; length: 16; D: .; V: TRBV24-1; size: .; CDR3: CATSDPSTSGANVLTF; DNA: TGTGCCACCAGTGACCCATCCACGTCTGGGGCCAACGTCCTGACTTTC
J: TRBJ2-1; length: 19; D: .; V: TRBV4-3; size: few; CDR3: CASSQPGWGSEASYNEQFF; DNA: TGCGCCAGCAGCCAACCAGGGTGGGGAAGCGAGGCCTCCTACAATGAGCAGTTCTTC
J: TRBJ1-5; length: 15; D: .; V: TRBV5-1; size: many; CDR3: CASSKEGQENQPQHF; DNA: TGCGCCAGCAGCAAGGAGGGACAAGAAAATCAGCCCCAGCATTTT
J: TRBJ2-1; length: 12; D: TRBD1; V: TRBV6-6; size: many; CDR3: CASSGGQGSKFF; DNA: TGTGCCAGCAGTGGGGGACAGGGGAGTAAGTTCTTC
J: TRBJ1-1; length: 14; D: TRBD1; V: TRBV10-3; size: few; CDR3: CAISWTGVNTEAFF; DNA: TGTGCCATCAGCTGGACAGGGGTGAACACTGAAGCTTTCTTT
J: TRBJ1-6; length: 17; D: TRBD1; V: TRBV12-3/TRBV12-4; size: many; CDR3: CASSLAPGTGFNSPLHF; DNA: TGTGCCAGCAGTTTAGCCCCCGGGACAGGGTTTAATTCACCCCTCCACTTT
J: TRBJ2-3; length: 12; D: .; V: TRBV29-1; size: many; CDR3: CSYPGVADTQYF; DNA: TGCAGCTACCCCGGGGTGGCAGATACGCAGTATTTT
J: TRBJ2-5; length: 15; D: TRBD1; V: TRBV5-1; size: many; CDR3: CASSGYGTVQETQYF; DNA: TGCGCCAGCAGCGGATACGGGACAGTACAAGAGACCCAGTACTTC
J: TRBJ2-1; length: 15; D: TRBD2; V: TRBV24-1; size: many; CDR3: CATSDASGRVNEQFF; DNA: TGTGCCACCAGTGATGCTAGCGGGAGAGTCAATGAGCAGTTCTTC